The 15 T cell receptor beta chains given below trace back to one sample, sequenced in a study of cytomegalovirus exposure and HLA in healthy donors. Measured with immunoSEQ multiplex PCR; TCRdb has only the in-frame clones, and not every one. Among more than 95,000 clones listed, roughly 90% were seen once. Sequencing was done on a sample of PBMCs. Source of these receptors: a woman in her late teens or twenties in good health and CMV-seronegative.

The chain links TRBV20-1 to TRBJ1-1, with D possibly TRBD1 on 5 matching bases. In germline, CDR1 is DFQATT, CDR2 SNEGSKA (reference sequence). The CDR3 has 11 residues. V lost 4 bases to trimming and J lost 4 bases, with 7 bases between them. CDR3 protein: CSAMGGTEAFF. CDR3 DNA sequence: TGCAGTGCTATGGGGGGCACTGAAGCTTTCTTT.

The J gene is TRBJ2-6, the V gene TRBV27; no firm D call. Per germline, CDR1 MNHEY and CDR2 SMNVEV (reference sequence). There are 15 residues in the CDR3. V lost 5 bases and J 4 bases, leaving 12 bases between the germline ends. The CDR3 nucleotides are TGTGCCAGCAGTGTCCTATTCTCCGGGGCCAACGTCCTGACTTTC. This codes for CASSVLFSGANVLTF.

The chain links TRBV27 to TRBJ2-7, with D unclear. There are 15 residues in the CDR3. Germline CDR1 MNHEY, CDR2 SMNVEV (reference sequence). Trimming stripped 3 bases from V and 2 bases from J, with 14 bases between. The CDR3 loop is CASSLEFSRTYEQYF. The CDR3 DNA is TGTGCCAGCAGTTTGGAGTTTTCGCGGACCTACGAGCAGTACTTC.

This chain connects TRBV6-1 to TRBJ1-1; 8 bases are a match to TRBD1. The CDR3 runs to 15 residues. CDR1 is MNHNS and CDR2 is SASEGT in the germline V gene. J gave up 7 bases and V 7 bases, and 14 bases lay outside the gene matches. CDR3 protein: CASIPTGQGIFEAFF. The CDR3 nucleotides are TGTGCCAGCATCCCGACTGGACAGGGAATTTTTGAAGCTTTCTTT.

The chain carries TRBV11-1 and TRBJ2-2; D is possibly TRBD2 (6 bases). Trimming took 4 bases from V and 5 from J, leaving 14 bases between them. The CDR3 contains 15 residues. The germline CDR1 and CDR2 sequences are SGHAT and FQDESV (reference sequence). CDR3 in amino acids: CASSSQRVPTGELFF. The DNA for the CDR3 is TGTGCCAGCAGCTCCCAGCGGGTACCTACCGGGGAGCTGTTTTTT.

The gene calls are TRBV7-2 and TRBJ2-1; 12 bases fit TRBD2. The V and J ends lost 2 bases and 0 bases, in that order; junction bases with no gene match: 2. The CDR3 has 17 amino acids. CDR1 and CDR2 (germline): SGHTA, FQGNSA. In DNA, the CDR3 is TGTGCCAGCAGCTTAACGACTAGCGGGAGCTCCTACAATGAGCAGTTCTTC. Residues: CASSLTTSGSSYNEQFF. The full variable domain, rest sourced from reference TRBV7-2 and TRBJ2-1, is GAGVSQSPSNKVTEKGKDVELRCDPISGHTALYWYRQSLGQGLEFLIYFQGNSAPDKSGLPSDRFSAERTGGSVSTLTIQRTQQEDSAVYLCASSLTTSGSSYNEQFFGPGTRLTVL.

The chain joins TRBV15 to TRBJ1-1, with 8 positions matching TRBD1. J gave up 2 bases and V 4 bases, and 9 bases lay outside the gene matches. Germline V gene lookup returns CDR1 LNHNV and CDR2 YYDKDF (reference sequence). The CDR3 totals 16 residues. CDR3 in amino acids: CATSTPPTGGNTEAFF. The CDR3 DNA sequence: TGTGCCACCAGCACACCACCTACAGGGGGTAACACTGAAGCTTTCTTT.

This chain joins TRBV5-4 and TRBJ2-5; 7 positions agree with TRBD2. Germline trimming cut 4 bases from V and 4 bases from J; bases unmatched to any gene: 10. In germline, CDR1 is SGHNT, CDR2 YYREEE (reference sequence). CDR3 length equals 15 residues. This CDR3 reads CASSRGTSERETQYF. In DNA, the CDR3 is TGTGCCAGCAGCCGAGGAACTAGCGAGAGAGAGACCCAGTACTTC.

The chain has TRBV5-6 and TRBJ2-7; the D gene is possibly TRBD1 (5 bases). V was cut by 2 bases and J by 4 bases, with 16 bases left in between. From germline, CDR1 is SGHDT and CDR2 YYEEEE. This CDR3 has 15 amino acids. CDR3 nucleotide sequence: TGTGCCAGCAGCTTTGGACACGCAAGCTTATACGAGCAGTACTTC. As protein: CASSFGHASLYEQYF.

The rearrangement links TRBV11-2 to TRBJ1-6, with unresolved D. Germline V gene lookup returns CDR1 SGHAT and CDR2 FQNNGV. The CDR3 sequence is 15 residues long. Trimming took 5 bases from V and 3 from J, leaving 11 bases between them. CDR3 amino acids: CASSTEEFYNSPLHF. CDR3 DNA sequence: TGTGCCAGCAGCACTGAGGAATTCTATAATTCACCCCTCCACTTT.

The V and J genes are TRBV7-8 and TRBJ1-5; D is perhaps TRBD1 (6 bases). The CDR3 loop spans 14 amino acids. The germline V gene encodes CDR1 SGHVS and CDR2 FQNEAQ. Trimming cost V 1 base and J 7 bases, with 11 bases left between them. The CDR3 region is CASSLGGREQPQHF. The CDR3 region has the DNA TGTGCCAGCAGCTTAGGGGGGCGCGAGCAGCCCCAGCATTTT. Full variable domain (rest looked up from reference TRBV7-8 and TRBJ1-5): GAGVSQSPRYKVAKRGQDVALRCDPISGHVSLFWYQQALGQGPEFLTYFQNEAQLDKSGLPSDRFFAERPEGSVSTLKIQRTQQEDSAVYLCASSLGGREQPQHFGDGTRLSIL.

The CDR3: CASSQGVSGGLSDTQYF. The DNA for the CDR3 is TGCGCCAGCAGCCAAGGGGTCAGCGGGGGGCTTTCAGATACGCAGTATTTT. The genes are TRBV4-1 and TRBJ2-3, with TRBD2 identical over 9 bases. The V segment lost 1 base and the J segment 4 bases; nucleotides outside the gene matches: 9. Looked up from germline, CDR1 is MGHRA and CDR2 is YSYEKL. There are 17 residues in the CDR3.

The J gene is TRBJ2-7, the V gene TRBV2, with 10 bases aligning to TRBD1. V was pared by 9 bases and J by 0 bases, with 2 bases of the junction left unmatched. This CDR3 spans 13 amino acids. Per the germline V gene, CDR1 is SNHLY and CDR2 is FYNNEI. As DNA, the CDR3 is TGTGCCAGTAGGACAGGGGGCTCCTACGAGCAGTACTTC. It codes for CASRTGGSYEQYF.

J is TRBJ2-3 and V is TRBV29-1, with a possible D match to TRBD2 (5 bases). V was clipped by 7 bases and J by 0 bases, with 8 bases between them. CDR1 is SQVTM, CDR2 ANQGSEA, per germline. The CDR3 extends over 12 amino acids. The CDR3 DNA follows: TGCAGCGCCAGCGGCAGCACAGATACGCAGTATTTT. Translated, it gives CSASGSTDTQYF.

V is TRBV4-2 and J is TRBJ2-2, with a possible D match to TRBD1 (6 bases). This CDR3 region has 13 residues. V was pared by 4 bases and J by 8 bases, with 11 bases between. The germline CDR1 and CDR2 sequences are LGHNA and YNFKEQ. This CDR3 reads CASSPDSLGELFF. For the CDR3, the DNA is TGTGCCAGCAGCCCGGACAGCTTAGGGGAGCTGTTTTTT.